This TCR beta chain stems from a study of shared clonotypes between healthy human individuals. Study-wide results and caveats: Read depth was anticipated to influence clonotype sharing among donors.

Donors were healthy HIV-negative adults without recent acute infections or vaccinations. Each PCR replicate from the sorted subsets contained roughly 210 ng DNA, which is tens of thousands of T cell genomes. In the authors' methods: ImmunoSEQ output lacked quality scores and full-length reads, limiting matched filtering. Generated by immunoSEQ multiplex PCR, the TCRdb table keeps only in-frame clones and is missing some. V and J calls plus clone size are reproduced from that table; the DNA served to infer D and trimming. Of approximately 2.1 million clones listed, approximately 93% are singletons. As to this clone: Its antigen is unknown.

V lost 5 bases and J lost 0; bases outside the gene matches: 6. Germline CDR1 and CDR2: LNHDA and SQIVND (reference sequence). The CDR3 contains 16 residues. The sample taken for sequencing was naive CD4+ T cells from PBMCs. Subset given: CD45RA+ positively selected. V usage is TRBV19 and J usage is TRBJ1-1; 10 bases fit TRBD1. This sequence was found in a man aged 18 to 29 in good health. Some clones in this sample may be carry-over from other donors' samples. CDR3 nucleotide sequence: TGTGCCAGTAGTTCCGGGACAGGGGTCATGAACACTGAAGCTTTCTTT. Amino acid sequence: CASSSGTGVMNTEAFF.